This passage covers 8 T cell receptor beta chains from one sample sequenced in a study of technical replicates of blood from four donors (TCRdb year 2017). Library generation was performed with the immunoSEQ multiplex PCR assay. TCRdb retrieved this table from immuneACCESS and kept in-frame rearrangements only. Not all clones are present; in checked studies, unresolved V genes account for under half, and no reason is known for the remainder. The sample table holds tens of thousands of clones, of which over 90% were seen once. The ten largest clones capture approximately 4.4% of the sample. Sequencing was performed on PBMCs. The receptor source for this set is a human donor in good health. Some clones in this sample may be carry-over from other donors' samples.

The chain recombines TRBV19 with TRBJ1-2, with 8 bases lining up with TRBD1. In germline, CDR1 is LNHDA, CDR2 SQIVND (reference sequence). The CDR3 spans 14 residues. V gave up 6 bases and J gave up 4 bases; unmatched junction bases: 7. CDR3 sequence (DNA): TGTGCCAGTAGGCCACCGGGACAGGTCTATGGCTACACCTTC. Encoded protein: CASRPPGQVYGYTF.

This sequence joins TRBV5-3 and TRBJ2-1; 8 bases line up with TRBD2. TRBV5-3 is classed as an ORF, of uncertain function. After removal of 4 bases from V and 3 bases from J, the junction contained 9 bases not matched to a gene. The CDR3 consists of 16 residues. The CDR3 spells CARSVPWRGDYNEQFF. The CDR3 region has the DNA TGTGCCAGAAGCGTCCCATGGCGGGGGGACTACAATGAGCAGTTCTTC.

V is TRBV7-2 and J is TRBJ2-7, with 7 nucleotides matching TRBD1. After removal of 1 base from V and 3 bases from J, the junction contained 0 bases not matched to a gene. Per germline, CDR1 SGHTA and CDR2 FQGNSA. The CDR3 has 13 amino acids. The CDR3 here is CASSLDRGYEQYF. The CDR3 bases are TGTGCCAGCAGCTTAGACAGGGGCTACGAGCAGTACTTC.

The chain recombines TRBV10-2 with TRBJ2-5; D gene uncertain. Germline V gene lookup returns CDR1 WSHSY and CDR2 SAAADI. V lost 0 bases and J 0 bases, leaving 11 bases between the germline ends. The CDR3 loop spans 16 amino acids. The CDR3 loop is CASSESSWRYQETQYF. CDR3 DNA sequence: TGCGCCAGCAGTGAGTCGTCGTGGCGGTACCAAGAGACCCAGTACTTC.

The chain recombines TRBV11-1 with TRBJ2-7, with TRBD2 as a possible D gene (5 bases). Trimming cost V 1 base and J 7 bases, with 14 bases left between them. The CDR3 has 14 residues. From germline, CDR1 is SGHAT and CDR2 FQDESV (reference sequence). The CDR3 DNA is TGTGCCAGCAGCTTAGGACAATCGACGGGGGAGCAGTACTTC. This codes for CASSLGQSTGEQYF.

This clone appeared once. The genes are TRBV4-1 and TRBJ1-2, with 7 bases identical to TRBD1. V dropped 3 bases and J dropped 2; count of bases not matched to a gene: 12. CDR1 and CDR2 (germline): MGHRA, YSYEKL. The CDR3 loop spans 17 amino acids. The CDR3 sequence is CASSQPTGRMVNYGYTF. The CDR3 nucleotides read TGCGCCAGCAGCCAGCCGACAGGGAGGATGGTAAACTATGGCTACACCTTC.

CDR3 sequence: CASSQDPAGGQETQYF. In DNA form, the CDR3 reads TGTGCCAGCAGCCAGGACCCCGCGGGCGGTCAAGAGACCCAGTACTTC. V and J are TRBV9 and TRBJ2-5; D is perhaps TRBD2 (5 bases). V dropped 4 bases and J dropped 2 bases, with 18 bases sitting between them. Looked up from germline, CDR1 is SGDLS and CDR2 is YYNGEE. This CDR3 is built from 16 residues.

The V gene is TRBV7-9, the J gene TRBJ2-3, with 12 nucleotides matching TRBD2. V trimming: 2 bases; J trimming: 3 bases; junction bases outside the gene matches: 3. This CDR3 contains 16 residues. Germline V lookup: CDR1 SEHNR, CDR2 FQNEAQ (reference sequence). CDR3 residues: CASSLFLAGGTDTQYF. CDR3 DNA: TGTGCCAGCAGCTTATTTCTAGCGGGGGGGACAGATACGCAGTATTTT.